This T cell receptor (beta chain) stems from a study of blood T cell repertoires in COVID-19 (dated by TCRdb to about 2020). About the study as a whole: Samples covering the acute and convalescent phases of COVID-19 were provided by collaborators in the United States, Italy and Spain. A de-identified subject ID, COVID-19 status, age in years and sex were almost always included in the sample metadata. The prospective study material was composed of cDNA or gDNA derived from T cells, B-cell-depleted T cells, or PBMCs. A freely available public database, intended as a resource for researchers studying the immune response to SARS-CoV-2, is where the repertoires were released. The samples were drawn from the first 160 participants of the ongoing ImmuneRACE study and from 950 to 1,500 subjects provided by 6 global collaborators. Where HLA class I and class II types were available, the types were taken from metadata supplied by the sample provider, not from assay-based typing. Deeply sampled blood TCRbeta repertoires from subjects exposed to, actively infected with, or recovered from COVID-19 were included in the dataset. Beyond this particular receptor, the publication reports: Clinical and demographic metadata were provided uncurated, with the amount varying by source and participant.

A word on this clone: Its antigen target is currently unknown. No much larger clonotype is one base removed from it; base qualities were not supplied.

Whole blood was collected in K2EDTA tubes by collaborating institutions according to the institutions' own protocols. For TCRbeta analysis, collaborators shipped samples as frozen whole blood, isolated PBMCs, or DNA extracted from either of those sample types. CDR1 SGHDN and CDR2 FVKESK are derived from the germline V gene. V loses 3 bases, J loses 0 bases, and the germline ends lie 20 bases apart. CDR3 length: 18 amino acids, cysteine to phenylalanine. This entry keeps only the CDR3 DNA: 54 bases, framed from base 1. TCRbeta CDR3 regions were amplified from genomic DNA by means of the immunoSEQ Assay, a bias-controlled multiplex PCR. In the paper's pipeline: The number of nucleated cells in each sample was estimated by amplification of reference gene primers within the assay. To quantify the absolute abundance of each unique TCRbeta CDR3 rearrangement, sequence reads were collapsed and filtered. For each sample, productive Simpson clonality was calculated as the square root of Simpson's diversity index over productive rearrangements. TCRdb took over this immuneACCESS table, retaining in-frame rearrangements with V and J assigned. Such tables are incomplete; in checked studies, under half of the missing clones stem from an unresolved V gene, and the remainder is unexplained. That table furnishes V, J and clone size, whereas the DNA furnished D and trimming. The sample table shows 200,000 to 250,000 clones, and about 88% are seen once. The ten largest make up 4% to 5.5% of the sample.

Sequenced input: peripheral blood. This TCR came from a middle-aged woman with acute or convalescent COVID-19. The V gene is TRBV14 and the J gene is TRBJ1-2, with an unclear D gene assignment. The bases are TGTGCCAGCAGCCAGGCTCCTAGACCACCCGTTACTAACTATGGCTACACCTTC. This gives the protein CASSQAPRPPVTNYGYTF.